This paragraph reports one T cell receptor beta chain. This record belongs to a study of blood T cell repertoires in COVID-19. On the study more broadly: Donors in the United States, Italy and Spain gave samples during acute or convalescent COVID-19. PBMCs, B-cell-depleted T cells, or T cells were the source of the cDNA or gDNA that made up the material.

This CDR3 has 14 residues. CDR1 is LGHNA and CDR2 is YNFKEQ in the germline V gene. Trimming took 1 base from V and 0 from J, leaving 6 bases between them. Authors' methods: Nucleated cell number was recorded as an estimate derived from reference gene primer amplification. Here immunoSEQ multiplex PCR was the method, and the copy in TCRdb shows in-frame clones only, minus some. That table is the source of V, J and clone size, and D and trimming were worked out from the DNA. Among hundreds of thousands of clones, 84% were seen once, and the ten largest hold roughly 21%. V usage is TRBV4-2 and J usage is TRBJ1-2; possibly TRBD1 for D (5 bases). Sample: peripheral blood. The sequence was obtained from a man aged 25 to 40 with active or convalescent COVID-19. CDR3 protein: CASSQGGTNYGYTF. CDR3 nucleotide sequence: TGTGCCAGCAGCCAAGGGGGCACTAACTATGGCTACACCTTC.